Listed below are T cell receptor beta chains from one sample, sequenced in a study of cytomegalovirus exposure and HLA in healthy donors. The table came from immunoSEQ multiplex PCR; TCRdb's copy has only in-frame clones and leaves some out. The sample comprises 200,000 to 250,000 clones, approximately 88% of which are singletons, and roughly 0.75% rests with the top ten. Sequenced sample: PBMCs. All receptors come from a boy aged 2 to 10 in good health and CMV-seronegative. The CDR3 runs from the conserved cysteine through the conserved F or W. The order of the fields is clone size, J gene, V gene, D gene, CDR3 protein, CDR3 DNA. D genes are given only for firm matches. The listing skips clone size in some rows; elsewhere it reads once, few, many or a size class.

once,TRBJ2-1,TRBV7-9,TRBD2,CASIGGGLAGRISYNEQFF,TGTGCCAGTATTGGAGGGGGACTAGCGGGTCGTATTTCCTACAATGAGCAGTTCTTC
NA,TRBJ2-5,TRBV29-1,NA,CSVTLGTQYQETQYF,TGCAGCGTTACTCTCGGGACACAGTACCAAGAGACCCAGTACTTC
NA,TRBJ2-2,TRBV30,NA,CAWTSANTGELFF,TGTGCCTGGACGTCAGCGAACACCGGGGAGCTGTTTTTT
NA,TRBJ1-3,TRBV6-6,NA,CASTGRGFTGNTIYF,TGTGCCAGCACGGGGAGAGGATTTACTGGAAACACCATATATTTT
NA,TRBJ2-5,TRBV14,TRBD1,CASSQETGARETQYF,TGTGCCAGCAGCCAAGAGACAGGGGCTCGGGAGACCCAGTACTTC
NA,TRBJ1-2,TRBV7-9,TRBD1,CASSRTGEGYTF,TGTGCCAGCAGCCGGACAGGGGAAGGCTACACCTTC
NA,TRBJ2-5,TRBV2,NA,CASSENRVEAETQYF,TGTGCCAGCAGTGAAAACAGGGTTGAGGCAGAGACCCAGTACTTC
NA,TRBJ2-7,TRBV10-3,TRBD1,CAIRHRDSRYEQYF,TGTGCCATCAGGCATCGGGACAGCCGTTACGAGCAGTACTTC
once,TRBJ1-2,TRBV19,NA,CASNTGNYGYTF,TGTGCCAGTAATACAGGGAACTATGGCTACACCTTC
NA,TRBJ2-3,TRBV9,TRBD2,CASSVGIRRRAGGTDTQYF,TGTGCCAGCAGCGTAGGCATCAGAAGACGGGCGGGAGGAACAGATACGCAGTATTTT